These 15 T cell receptor beta chains originate from one sample sequenced in a study of regulatory T cells in long-lasting Graves disease. HTBI primers from iRepertoire and Arm-PCR of CDR3 regions yielded the TCR beta libraries. TCRdb ran MiXCR on the multiplex PCR reads and lists one entry per CDR3 protein. The sample records around 400,000 distinct CDR3 sequences, less than 25% being singletons. Indicated time point: persistent/refractory GD, antithyroid drugs over 5 years with positive TRAb. Construction of the TCR library relied on RNA isolated from PBMCs. The specimen was peripheral blood mononuclear cells (PBMCs), collected when the disease was refractory, from a patient treated with antithyroid drugs. The source of these receptors is a female donor with Graves disease.

The CDR3 reads CAWSGGEAYEQYF. CDR3 bases: TGTGCCTGGAGTGGGGGGGAGGCCTACGAGCAGTACTTC. This chain links TRBV30 with TRBJ2-7; D is possibly TRBD2 (6 bases). Trimming pared 1 base from V and 2 bases from J, leaving 9 bases between. Germline V CDR1 and CDR2: GTSNPN, SVGIG (reference sequence). The CDR3 consists of 13 residues.

This chain uses TRBV12-5 with TRBJ2-2; 8 bases map to TRBD1. Looked up from germline, CDR1 is LGHNT and CDR2 is FRNRAP. CDR3 size: 16 residues. J was trimmed by 4 bases and V by 3 bases; bases with no gene match: 7. The CDR3 region has the DNA TGTGCTAGTGGTTTTCGGATACAGGGGGTCACCGGGGAGCTGTTTTTT. Its translation: CASGFRIQGVTGELFF. The full variable domain, in which reference TRBV12-5 and TRBJ2-2 provide the parts outside the CDR3, is DARVTQTPRHKVTEMGQEVTMRCQPILGHNTVFWYRQTMMQGLELLAYFRNRAPLDDSGMPKDRFSAEMPDATLATLKIQPSEPRDSAVYFCASGFRIQGVTGELFFGEGSRLTVL.

This clonotype was found a few times. This sequence joins TRBV5-1 and TRBJ2-7, with TRBD2 as a possible D gene (6 bases). V lost 4 bases and J 2 bases, leaving 13 bases between the germline ends. There are 14 residues in the CDR3. From germline, CDR1 is SGHRS and CDR2 YFSETQ. The CDR3 sequence: CASSGLGGPYEQYF. DNA of the CDR3: TGCGCCAGCAGCGGGTTGGGGGGACCCTACGAGCAGTACTTC.

The genes are TRBV24-1 and TRBJ1-1; 11 positions match TRBD1. Per germline, CDR1 KGHDR and CDR2 SFDVKD. V shed 5 bases and J 1 base; nucleotides not matched to a gene: 2. CDR3 length: 15 residues. The CDR3 reads CATSGGTGGNTEAFF. The CDR3 nucleotides read TGTGCCACCAGTGGGGGGACAGGGGGGAACACTGAAGCTTTCTTT.

This chain uses TRBV6-1 with TRBJ1-2; 9 bases match TRBD1. Germline-derived CDR1 and CDR2 are MNHNS and SASEGT. The CDR3 is 13 residues long. V lost 7 bases, J lost 6 bases, and 6 bases stayed unmatched. The chain's CDR3 is CASTLNRGHGYTF. CDR3 DNA: TGTGCCAGCACCTTAAACAGGGGGCATGGCTACACCTTC.

The chain recombines TRBV19 with TRBJ2-2; D may match TRBD1 or TRBD2 (5 bases each). The ends were cut back, 6 bases at V and 5 bases at J, with 28 bases in the middle. This CDR3 region has 19 residues. Germline CDR1 is LNHDA and CDR2 is SQIVND (reference sequence). CDR3 loop: CASRYTGRRWELVTGELFF. The CDR3, as DNA: TGTGCCAGTAGATACACAGGTCGGAGGTGGGAGCTCGTAACCGGGGAGCTGTTTTTT.

This clonotype was seen ten or more times. The rearrangement uses TRBV30 and TRBJ2-2; D perhaps matches TRBD2 (5 bases). The CDR3 extends over 12 amino acids. Germline values: CDR1 GTSNPN, CDR2 SVGIG (reference sequence). Trimming removed 5 bases from V and 6 bases from J, with 10 bases in between. The CDR3 sequence: CAWGRVSGELFF. DNA of the CDR3: TGTGCCTGGGGGCGGGTCTCCGGGGAGCTGTTTTTT.

There are a few counts of this clonotype. J is TRBJ2-1 and V is TRBV6-1; D remains ambiguous. CDR3 length equals 10 residues. Trimming left V 6 bases short and J 5 bases short, with 2 bases between. In germline, CDR1 is MNHNS, CDR2 SASEGT. Written as DNA, the CDR3 is TGTGCCAGCAGGAACAATGAGCAGTTCTTC. The encoded protein is CASRNNEQFF.

The genes are TRBV18 and TRBJ1-4; 7 positions agree with TRBD1. CDR3 size: 16 residues. Germline V CDR1 and CDR2: KGHSH, LQKENI. Germline trimming cut 4 bases from V and 4 bases from J; bases unmatched to any gene: 9. CDR3 in DNA: TGTGCCAGCTCACGCTACTTGGGACAGATTAATGAAAAACTGTTTTTT. Translation: CASSRYLGQINEKLFF. Full variable domain (rest looked up from reference TRBV18 and TRBJ1-4): NAGVMQNPRHLVRRRGQEARLRCSPMKGHSHVYWYRQLPEEGLKFMVYLQKENIIDESGMPKERFSAEFPKEGPSILRIQQVVRGDSAAYFCASSRYLGQINEKLFFGSGTQLSVL.

J is TRBJ2-7 and V is TRBV30; D is possibly TRBD2 (7 bases). Germline-derived CDR1 and CDR2 are GTSNPN and SVGIG (reference sequence). V was clipped by 3 bases and J by 6 bases, with 21 bases between them. The CDR3 spans 15 residues. The CDR3 here is CAWSEAAGARIEQYF. The CDR3, as DNA: TGTGCCTGGAGCGAGGCGGCGGGGGCGCGTATCGAGCAGTACTTC.

There are many counts of this clonotype. The chain uses TRBV10-3 and TRBJ1-2; D unresolved. The V gene lost 7 bases and the J gene lost 4 bases, with 16 bases spanning the gap. CDR1 is ENHRY, CDR2 SYGVKD, per germline. The CDR3 is 14 amino acids. Written as DNA, the CDR3 is TGTGCCATCACTGAAGACGGTCGTAGCTATGGCTACACCTTC. Translation gives CAITEDGRSYGYTF.

This clonotype was found a few times. The V call is TRBV2, the J call TRBJ2-2; 14 bases align to TRBD2. Germline CDR1 reads SNHLY; CDR2 reads FYNNEI. The CDR3 loop spans 17 amino acids. The J segment lost 7 bases and the V segment lost 6 bases, leaving 10 bases of the junction unmatched. The CDR3 coding sequence is TGTGCCAGCAGGGATCCGGGACTAGCGGGAGTGGACGGGGAGCTGTTTTTT. Protein sequence: CASRDPGLAGVDGELFF.

There are a few counts of this clonotype. The chain has TRBV20-1 and TRBJ1-2; D might be TRBD1 (5 bases). Trimming pared 3 bases from V and 5 bases from J, leaving 19 bases between. Germline V gives CDR1 DFQATT, CDR2 SNEGSKA (reference sequence). The CDR3 spans 15 residues. CDR3 loop: CSASGGANPDYGYTF. In DNA form, the CDR3 reads TGCAGTGCTAGCGGGGGAGCGAACCCAGATTATGGCTACACCTTC.

This clonotype has more than one count but fewer than ten. The chain has TRBV19 and TRBJ2-1; 12 nucleotides line up with TRBD2. The CDR3 is 14 residues long. V trimming: 6 bases; J trimming: 6 bases; junction bases outside the gene matches: 3. Per the germline V gene, CDR1 is LNHDA and CDR2 is SQIVND (reference sequence). Here the CDR3 DNA reads TGTGCCAGTAGACTAGCGGGAGGAACCAATGAGCAGTTCTTC. It is translated as CASRLAGGTNEQFF.

The sample holds many counts of this clonotype. The chain recombines TRBV2 with TRBJ1-5; tentatively, D is TRBD1 (6 bases). CDR1 and CDR2 (germline): SNHLY, FYNNEI. Trimming cost V 6 bases and J 9 bases, with 12 bases left between them. The CDR3 spans 12 residues. The CDR3 bases are TGTGCCAGCAGAAACAGGGTCGGGCCCCAGCATTTT. Its protein is CASRNRVGPQHF. The variable domain in full, with the rest retrieved from reference TRBV2 and TRBJ1-5, is EPEVTQTPSHQVTQMGQEVILRCVPISNHLYFYWYRQILGQKVEFLVSFYNNEISEKSEIFDDQFSVERPDGSNFTLKIRSTKLEDSAMYFCASRNRVGPQHFGDGTRLSIL.